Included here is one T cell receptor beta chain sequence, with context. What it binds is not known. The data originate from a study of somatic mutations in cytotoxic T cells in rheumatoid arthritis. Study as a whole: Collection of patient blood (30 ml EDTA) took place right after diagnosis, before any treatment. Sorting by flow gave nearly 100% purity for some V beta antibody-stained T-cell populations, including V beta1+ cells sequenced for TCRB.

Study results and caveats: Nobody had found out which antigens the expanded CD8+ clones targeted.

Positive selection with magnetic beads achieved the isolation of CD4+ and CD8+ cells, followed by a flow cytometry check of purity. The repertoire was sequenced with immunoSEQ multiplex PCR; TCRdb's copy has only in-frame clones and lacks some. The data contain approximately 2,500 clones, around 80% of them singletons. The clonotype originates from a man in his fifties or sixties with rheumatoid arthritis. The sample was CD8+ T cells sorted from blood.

CDR3 DNA: TGTGCCAGCAGCCAAGGCGAGGGGTTTGGGCGGGGTGAGCAGTTCTTC. It specifies CASSQGEGFGRGEQFF. The V gene is TRBV4-2, the J gene TRBJ2-1; possibly TRBD2 for D (6 bases). V lost 1 base and J lost 9, with 19 bases in between. The CDR3 runs to 16 residues. Germline assignment: CDR1 LGHNA and CDR2 YNFKEQ.